A selection of T cell receptor beta chains follows, all from one sample in a study of post-analysis software for immune sequencing data. TCRdb re-called the PCR reads with MiXCR, one entry per CDR3 protein. Of 750,000 to 900,000 distinct CDR3 sequences in the sample, 40% to 55% were seen once. Material for sequencing was blood. The origin of the receptors is a girl aged 5-17 years with multiple sclerosis. The CDR3 runs from the conserved cysteine through the conserved F or W. A D gene is named only where the DNA matches it firmly. Size values are once, few and many counts, or a class for expanded clones, and some rows have none.

>TRBV5-6|TRBJ2-5|-|-
TGTGCCAGCAGCCGTCGCCCAACTGTGGAGCAGTACTTC
CASSRRPTVEQYF
>TRBV18|TRBJ2-5|-|TRBD2
TGTGCCAGCTCACCCTTGAGAGGGCTAGCGGGAGTATGGGAGACCCAGTACTTC
CASSPLRGLAGVWETQYF
>TRBV11-2|TRBJ2-5|few|-
TGTGCCAGCAGCCATAGCGGGACAGGGATTCGGGGAGAGACCCAGTACTTC
CASSHSGTGIRGETQYF
>TRBV12-3/TRBV12-4|TRBJ2-6|-|TRBD2
TGTGCCAGCATTACGGGGCGCAGACTAGCGAGGTCTGGGGCCAACGTCCTGACTTTC
CASITGRRLARSGANVLTF
>TRBV28|TRBJ2-1|-|-
TGTGCCAGCAGTTTCTTGAGGGTGGTCAATGAGCAGTTCTTC
CASSFLRVVNEQFF
>TRBV12-3/TRBV12-4|TRBJ1-2|many|-
TGTGCCACCACCCAGGGCGGGGCGAAAGGCTACACCTTC
CATTQGGAKGYTF
>TRBV10-2|TRBJ1-6|-|-
TGCGCCAGCAGTCACACAGGGAGCTCCTATAATTCACCCCTCCACTTT
CASSHTGSSYNSPLHF
>TRBV5-1|TRBJ2-3|-|TRBD2
TGCGCCAGCAGCTCAGGACTAGTCTCAAGCACAGATACGCAGTATTTT
CASSSGLVSSTDTQYF
>TRBV7-2|TRBJ2-3|many|TRBD2
TGTGCCAGCAGCTTAGGACTAGCTGGAGATACGCAGTATTTT
CASSLGLAGDTQYF
>TRBV3-1|TRBJ2-5|-|TRBD2
TGTGCCAGCAGCCATTTGACTAGCGGGAGAGATGTGGAGACCCAGTACTTC
CASSHLTSGRDVETQYF
>TRBV6-1|TRBJ2-4|-|-
TGTGCCAGCAGTGAATGGCTCCAGGGCTTTCAAGACATTCAGTACTTC
CASSEWLQGFQDIQYF
>TRBV12-3/TRBV12-4|TRBJ2-7|-|-
TGTGCCAGCAGTTTCCTCGGGATCGTATACAGTGAGCAGTACTTC
CASSFLGIVYSEQYF
>TRBV20-1|TRBJ2-1|-|-
TGCAGTGCTGGACGAAGAGGGTATAATGAGCAGTTCTTC
CSAGRRGYNEQFF
>TRBV20-1|TRBJ2-7|-|-
TGCAGTGCTAGATTTCCGTCGGCCTACGAGCAGTACTTC
CSARFPSAYEQYF
>TRBV29-1|TRBJ2-7|few|-
TGCAGCGCGAGGACAGCGACGACCTACGAGCAGTACTTC
CSARTATTYEQYF
>TRBV11-2|TRBJ1-2|-|TRBD1
TGTGCCAGCAGCTTACAACAGGGGGTCGACAGCAGCTATGGCTACACCTTC
CASSLQQGVDSSYGYTF
>TRBV11-2|TRBJ1-2|once|-
TGTGCCAGCAGCTCCCCGGCGACCCTCGACTACACCTTC
CASSSPATLDYTF
>TRBV20-1|TRBJ2-7|few|-
TGCAGTGCAACGGACTTCTACGAGCAGTACTTC
CSATDFYEQYF
>TRBV28|TRBJ2-5|few|-
TGTGCCGGCACCGCCCTCACGAGGGAGCAGTACTTC
CAGTALTREQYF
>TRBV4-2|TRBJ2-5|-|-
TGTGCCAGCAGCCAAGCCCCCCAAGAGACCCAGTACTTC
CASSQAPQETQYF
>TRBV15|TRBJ1-1|-|-
TGTGCCACCAGCACCCCGAAGGGACCACTCAGGGCTGAAGCTTTCTTT
CATSTPKGPLRAEAFF
>TRBV20-1|TRBJ2-1|few|TRBD2
TGCAGTGCTAGGGCCGGGACTAGAGTACCCAATGAGCAGTTCTTC
CSARAGTRVPNEQFF
>TRBV7-8|TRBJ2-1|few|TRBD2
TGTGCCAGCAGCTTTTTGGGCGGGAGTCTTGATGAGCAGTTCTTC
CASSFLGGSLDEQFF
>TRBV5-1|TRBJ2-7|few|-
TGCGCCAGCAGGGGTGTCGGACCTTACGAGCAGTACTTC
CASRGVGPYEQYF
>TRBV4-1|TRBJ2-5|-|TRBD2
TGCGCCAGCAGCCAAGTAGGACTAGCCCAAGAGACCCAGTACTTC
CASSQVGLAQETQYF
>TRBV27|TRBJ2-1|-|-
TGTGCCAGCAAAAGGGGGGAGGGCAATGAGCAGTTCTTC
CASKRGEGNEQFF
>TRBV4-3|TRBJ1-6|once|-
TGCGCCAGCAGCCAAGATTTAGGGGATACCTATAATTCACCCCTCCACTTT
CASSQDLGDTYNSPLHF
>TRBV6-1|TRBJ2-5|few|-
TGTGCCAGCAGTGAAGTCAATCAGTTAAAGACCCAGTACTTC
CASSEVNQLKTQYF
>TRBV20-1|TRBJ1-2|few|-
TGCAAGGGTCGCGGCTACACCTTC
CKGRGYTF
>TRBV10-3|TRBJ2-1|-|-
TGTGCCATCAGCCCGGGACTTTGCAATGAGCAGTTCTTC
CAISPGLCNEQFF
>TRBV20-1|TRBJ1-2|-|TRBD1
TGCAGTGCAGGGACAGGGGGGTACTATGGCTACACCTTC
CSAGTGGYYGYTF
>TRBV7-2|TRBJ2-2|-|-
TGTGCCAGCAGCTTCGGAACCTGGATGGTCCCCGGGGAGCTGTTTTTT
CASSFGTWMVPGELFF
>TRBV12-3/TRBV12-4|TRBJ2-7|-|TRBD2
TGTGCCAGCAGTTCGCAAGCGGGAGGGCCGGGGACCTACGAGCAGTACTTC
CASSSQAGGPGTYEQYF
>TRBV25-1|TRBJ2-1|-|TRBD2
TGTGCCAGCAGTGACCCCACGGGAGGGACTAGCGGGAGGGTCGGTACCTACAATGAGCAGTTCTTC
CASSDPTGGTSGRVGTYNEQFF
>TRBV5-1|TRBJ2-7|-|-
TGCGCCAGCAGCGGCCGGGGCCCCAGCTCCTACGAGCAGTACTTC
CASSGRGPSSYEQYF
>TRBV5-1|TRBJ1-1|few|-
TGCGCCAGCAGCTATCGGGAATACACTGAAGCTTTCTTT
CASSYREYTEAFF
>TRBV28|TRBJ2-5|few|-
TGTGCCAGCAGCCACGGACCTGAAGAGACCCAGTACTTC
CASSHGPEETQYF
>TRBV2|TRBJ2-1|-|-
TGTGCCAGCATGGGCTCCATCAATGAGCAGTTCTTC
CASMGSINEQFF
>TRBV5-1|TRBJ2-5|-|-
TGCGCCAGCAGCATCAGGGCCGGGCAGGAGACCCAGTACTTC
CASSIRAGQETQYF
>TRBV7-2|TRBJ2-3|-|-
TGTGCCGAGGCTGGGGGGACTAGCACAGATACGCAGTATTTT
CAEAGGTSTDTQYF
>TRBV19|TRBJ2-7|-|-
TGTGCCAGTAGTATAGATGGGGGGACCGAGCAGTACTTC
CASSIDGGTEQYF
>TRBV27|TRBJ2-1|-|-
TGTGCCAGCAGTTCCCTCGGGAGTTCACACAATGAGCAGTTCTTC
CASSSLGSSHNEQFF
>TRBV5-1|TRBJ1-1|-|-
TGCGCCAGCAGCTTGGCCCGGGGGGGCCTGAACACTGAAGCTTTCTTT
CASSLARGGLNTEAFF
>TRBV7-3|TRBJ2-1|-|-
TGTGCCAGCAACTACAAACGGGGCAATGAGCAGTTCTTC
CASNYKRGNEQFF
>TRBV25-1|TRBJ2-6|-|TRBD1
TGTGCCAGCAGTGGGACAGGGGACTCTGGGGCCAACGTCCTGACTTTC
CASSGTGDSGANVLTF
>TRBV11-3|TRBJ2-5|few|-
TGTGCCAGCGGTCGGTCGGCAGACCAAGAGACCCAGTACTTC
CASGRSADQETQYF
>TRBV7-3|TRBJ2-3|-|-
TGTGCCAGCAGCTTAATTCCGGGGAGCACAGATACGCAGTATTTT
CASSLIPGSTDTQYF
>TRBV7-9|TRBJ2-7|-|TRBD2
TGTGCCAGCAGCTTCGGGACTAGCGGGGTCCCGTACTACGAGCAGTACTTC
CASSFGTSGVPYYEQYF
>TRBV15|TRBJ2-1|-|-
TGTGCCACCAGCAGAGATCATACGACCGTCGCGTTCTTC
CATSRDHTTVAFF
>TRBV5-5|TRBJ2-7|-|TRBD1
TGTGCCAGCAGCTTGTCTGTGCAGGGGGCTCGGGAGCAGTACTTC
CASSLSVQGAREQYF
>TRBV4-1|TRBJ2-7|-|TRBD2
TGCGCCAGCAGCCAAGAAGCTAGCGGGAGGGCCTACGAGCAGTACTTC
CASSQEASGRAYEQYF